This TCR beta chain was identified in a study of T cell responses to AZD1222 COVID-19 vaccine. General study results and limits: The peak T cell response came first, and repertoires were sampled only after it. Clonal diversity may have been underestimated in mostly white British donors. The number of AZD1222 recipients seropositive at baseline was only six. With two AZD1222 doses given, Spike-specific TCR breadth and depth both rose.

For this clone: Its antigen is not identified.

V was pared by 4 bases and J by 10 bases, with 6 bases of the junction left unmatched. The CDR3 contains 13 residues. CDR1 is SNHLY, CDR2 FYNNEI, per germline. Profiling relied on immunoSEQ multiplex PCR, and the TCRdb table lists in-frame clones only, not all of them. The data contain just over 80,000 clones, 85% to 90% of them singletons. This TCR was recovered from an adult in good health. The chain carries TRBV2 and TRBJ2-1; TRBD2 aligns across 8 bases. This sample comprised peripheral blood, obtained on day 0 of AZD1222 vaccination. CDR3 in DNA: TGTGCCAGCAGTGTCCGGGGGGGCCCCGAGCAGTTCTTC. This translates into CASSVRGGPEQFF.